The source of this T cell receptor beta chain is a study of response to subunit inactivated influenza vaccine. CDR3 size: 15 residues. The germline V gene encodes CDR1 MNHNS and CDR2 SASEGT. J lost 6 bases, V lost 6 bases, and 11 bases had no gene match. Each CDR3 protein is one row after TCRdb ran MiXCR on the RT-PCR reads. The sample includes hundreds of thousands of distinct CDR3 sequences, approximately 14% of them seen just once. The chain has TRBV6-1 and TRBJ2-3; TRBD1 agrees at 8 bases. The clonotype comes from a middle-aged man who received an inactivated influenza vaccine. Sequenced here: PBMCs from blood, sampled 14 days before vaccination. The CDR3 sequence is CASSSVRGPADTQYF. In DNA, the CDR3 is TGTGCCAGCAGCTCCGTCAGGGGGCCGGCGGATACGCAGTATTTT.